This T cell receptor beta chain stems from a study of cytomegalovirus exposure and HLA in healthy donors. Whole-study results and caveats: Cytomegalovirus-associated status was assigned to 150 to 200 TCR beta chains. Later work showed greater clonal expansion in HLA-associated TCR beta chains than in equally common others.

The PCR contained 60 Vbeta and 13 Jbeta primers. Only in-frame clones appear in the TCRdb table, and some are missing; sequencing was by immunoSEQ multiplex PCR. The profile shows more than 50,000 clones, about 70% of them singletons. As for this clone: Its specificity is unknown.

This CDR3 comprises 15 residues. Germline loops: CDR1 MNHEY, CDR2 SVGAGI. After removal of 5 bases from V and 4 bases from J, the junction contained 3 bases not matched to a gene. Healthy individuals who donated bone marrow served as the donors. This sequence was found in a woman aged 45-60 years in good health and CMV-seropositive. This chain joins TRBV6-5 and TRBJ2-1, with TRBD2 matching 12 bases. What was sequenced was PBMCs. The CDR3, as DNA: TGTGCCAGCAGTCGCACTAGCGGGGGGTACAATGAGCAGTTCTTC. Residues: CASSRTSGGYNEQFF.